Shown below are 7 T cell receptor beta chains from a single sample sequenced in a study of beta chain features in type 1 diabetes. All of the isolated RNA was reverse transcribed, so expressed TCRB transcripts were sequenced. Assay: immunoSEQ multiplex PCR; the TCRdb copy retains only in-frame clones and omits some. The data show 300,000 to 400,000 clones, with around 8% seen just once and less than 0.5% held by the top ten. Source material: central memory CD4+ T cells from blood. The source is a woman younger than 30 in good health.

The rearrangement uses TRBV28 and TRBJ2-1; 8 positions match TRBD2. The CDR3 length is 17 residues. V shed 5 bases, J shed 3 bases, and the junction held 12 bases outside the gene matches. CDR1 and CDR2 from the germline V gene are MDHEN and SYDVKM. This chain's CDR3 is CASSLPPGRAFYNEQFF. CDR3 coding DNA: TGTGCCAGCAGTCTACCCCCCGGGAGGGCCTTCTACAATGAGCAGTTCTTC.

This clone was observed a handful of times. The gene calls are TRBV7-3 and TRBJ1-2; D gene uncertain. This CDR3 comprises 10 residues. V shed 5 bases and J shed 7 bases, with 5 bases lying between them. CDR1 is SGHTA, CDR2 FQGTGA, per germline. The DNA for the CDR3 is TGTGCCAGCAGCCAAATTGGCTACACCTTC. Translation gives CASSQIGYTF.

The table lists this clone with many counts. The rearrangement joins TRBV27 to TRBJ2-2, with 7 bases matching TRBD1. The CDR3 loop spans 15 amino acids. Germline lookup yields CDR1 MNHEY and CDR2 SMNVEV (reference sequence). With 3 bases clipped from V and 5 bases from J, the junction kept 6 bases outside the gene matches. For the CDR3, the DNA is TGTGCCAGCAGTTTTTCCGGGACAGAGACCGGGGAGCTGTTTTTT. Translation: CASSFSGTETGELFF.

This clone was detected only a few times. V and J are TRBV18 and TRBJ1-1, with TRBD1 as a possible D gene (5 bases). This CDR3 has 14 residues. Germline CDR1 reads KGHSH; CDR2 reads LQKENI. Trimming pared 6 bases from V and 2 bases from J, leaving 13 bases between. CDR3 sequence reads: CASSYGAYNTEAFF. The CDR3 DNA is TGTGCCAGCTCTTACGGGGCCTACAACACTGAAGCTTTCTTT. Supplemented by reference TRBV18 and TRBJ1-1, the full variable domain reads NAGVMQNPRHLVRRRGQEARLRCSPMKGHSHVYWYRQLPEEGLKFMVYLQKENIIDESGMPKERFSAEFPKEGPSILRIQQVVRGDSAAYFCASSYGAYNTEAFFGQGTRLTVV.

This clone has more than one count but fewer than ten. The CDR3 DNA follows: TGCAGCGTTGCTACAGGAATGTATGGCTACACCTTC. The encoded protein is CSVATGMYGYTF. The V call is TRBV29-1, the J call TRBJ1-2; D might be TRBD1 (5 bases). CDR1 and CDR2 (germline): SQVTM, ANQGSEA. The length of the CDR3 is 12 residues. The V end lost 4 bases, the J end lost 5 bases, and 11 bases lay between the germline ends.

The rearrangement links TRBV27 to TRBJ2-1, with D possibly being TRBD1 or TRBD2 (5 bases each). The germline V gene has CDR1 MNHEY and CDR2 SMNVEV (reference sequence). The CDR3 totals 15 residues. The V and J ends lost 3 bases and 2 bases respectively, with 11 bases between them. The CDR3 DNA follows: TGTGCCAGCAGTTTTGAGGGGACCACCTACAATGAGCAGTTCTTC. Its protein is CASSFEGTTYNEQFF.

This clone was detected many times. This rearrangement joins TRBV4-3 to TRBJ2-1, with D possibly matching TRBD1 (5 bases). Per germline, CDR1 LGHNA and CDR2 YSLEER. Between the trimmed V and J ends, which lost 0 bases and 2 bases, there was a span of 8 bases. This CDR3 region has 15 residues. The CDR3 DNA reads TGCGCCAGCAGCCAAGATCCAGGGACCTACAATGAGCAGTTCTTC. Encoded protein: CASSQDPGTYNEQFF.